The 11 T cell receptor beta chains below were found in one sample sequenced in a study of blood T cell repertoires in COVID-19 (dated by TCRdb to between 2020 and 2021). The method was the immunoSEQ multiplex PCR assay. TCRdb carries this immuneACCESS record with in-frame sequences only. Its versions omit some clonotypes, under half of them owing to an unresolved V gene in the studies checked, with the rest unexplained. For this sample the table gives about 150,000 clones, of which more than 85% were detected only once. Around 2.5% of the sample is taken by the ten largest. Sequencing used peripheral blood. The receptor source for this set is a woman between 65 and 79 years old with acute or convalescent COVID-19.

The chain employs TRBV11-3 and TRBJ2-1, with 8 bases fitting TRBD2. This CDR3 is 15 amino acids long. J gave up 3 bases and V 1 base, and 2 bases lay outside the gene matches. CDR1 and CDR2 (germline): SGHNT, YENEEA. In DNA form, the CDR3 reads TGTGCCAGCAGCTTAGCCGGGGGGGGCTACAATGAGCAGTTCTTC. This translates into CASSLAGGGYNEQFF.

V usage is TRBV27 and J usage is TRBJ1-5; possible D gene TRBD1, 6 bases. The CDR3 spans 15 residues. The germline V gene has CDR1 MNHEY and CDR2 SMNVEV (reference sequence). V shed 2 bases and J shed 4 bases, with 12 bases lying between them. The DNA of the CDR3 is TGTGCCAGCAGTTTAAGGGGGTTCGGGAATCAGCCCCAGCATTTT. It codes for CASSLRGFGNQPQHF.

The chain combines TRBV5-1 with TRBJ1-3; 11 nucleotides line up with TRBD1. V dropped 3 bases and J dropped 2; count of bases not matched to a gene: 19. CDR1 SGHRS and CDR2 YFSETQ come from the germline V gene. This CDR3 has 21 residues. This CDR3 is CASSYHYLGGQGAVAGNTIYF. The CDR3 DNA reads as TGCGCCAGCAGCTACCACTACCTCGGAGGACAGGGGGCTGTAGCTGGAAACACCATATATTTT.

V and J are TRBV27 and TRBJ1-6; the D gene is possibly TRBD1 (5 bases). V gave up 2 bases and J gave up 9 bases, with 14 bases separating them. CDR3 size: 15 residues. Germline V gene lookup returns CDR1 MNHEY and CDR2 SMNVEV (reference sequence). CDR3 nucleotide sequence: TGTGCCAGCAGTTTAGAATGGGGGGTATCTTCACCCCTCCACTTT. This codes for CASSLEWGVSSPLHF.

The genes are TRBV11-2 and TRBJ2-3; 8 nucleotides agree with TRBD2. The trim removed 4 bases at V and 0 bases at J, leaving 9 bases unmatched. Germline CDR1 SGHAT, CDR2 FQNNGV. CDR3 length: 17 residues. The CDR3 DNA reads TGTGCCAGCAGCTACCACGGGGGGGCCCCTAGCACAGATACGCAGTATTTT. It translates to CASSYHGGAPSTDTQYF. The variable domain in full, completed from reference TRBV11-2 and TRBJ2-3, reads EAGVAQSPRYKIIEKRQSVAFWCNPISGHATLYWYQQILGQGPKLLIQFQNNGVVDDSQLPKDRFSAERLKGVDSTLKIQPAKLEDSAVYLCASSYHGGAPSTDTQYFGPGTRLTVL.

The chain combines TRBV19 with TRBJ1-2; 7 bases map to TRBD1. Looked up from germline, CDR1 is LNHDA and CDR2 is SQIVND (reference sequence). V shed 7 bases and J 4 bases; nucleotides not matched to a gene: 18. The CDR3 consists of 17 residues. The CDR3 DNA is TGTGCCAGTACCCATTCCCAAACCCGGGACAGCCTCTATGGCTACACCTTC. Translating it yields CASTHSQTRDSLYGYTF.

J is TRBJ2-3 and V is TRBV7-9; the D is unclear. The germline V and J ends were trimmed by 1 base and 2 bases, with 10 bases remaining between them. This CDR3 region has 15 residues. CDR1 and CDR2 (germline): SEHNR, FQNEAQ (reference sequence). CDR3 sequence reads: CASSLGRTYTDTQYF. The DNA for the CDR3 is TGTGCCAGCAGCTTAGGCAGAACATACACAGATACGCAGTATTTT.

The chain links TRBV19 to TRBJ1-2; TRBD1 agrees at 9 bases. J was trimmed by 8 bases and V by 5 bases; bases with no gene match: 15. Germline V lookup: CDR1 LNHDA, CDR2 SQIVND (reference sequence). This CDR3 is built from 16 residues. The chain's CDR3 is CASSFAGQGKFRGYTF. The CDR3 nucleotides are TGTGCCAGTAGTTTTGCCGGACAGGGGAAGTTTCGGGGCTACACCTTC. The entire variable domain, with the rest obtained from reference TRBV19 and TRBJ1-2, is as follows: DGGITQSPKYLFRKEGQNVTLSCEQNLNHDAMYWYRQDPGQGLRLIYYSQIVNDFQKGDIAEGYSVSREKKESFPLTVTSAQKNPTAFYLCASSFAGQGKFRGYTFGSGTRLTVV.

The chain uses TRBV2 and TRBJ1-4; maybe TRBD1 (5 bases). Germline V lookup: CDR1 SNHLY, CDR2 FYNNEI. The CDR3 spans 15 residues. V was clipped by 1 base and J by 8 bases, with 14 bases between them. CDR3 sequence: CASSEGGVREEKLFF. In DNA, the CDR3 is TGTGCCAGCAGTGAAGGGGGGGTGAGGGAAGAAAAACTGTTTTTT. Combining the CDR3 with reference TRBV2 and TRBJ1-4 gives the whole variable domain EPEVTQTPSHQVTQMGQEVILRCVPISNHLYFYWYRQILGQKVEFLVSFYNNEISEKSEIFDDQFSVERPDGSNFTLKIRSTKLEDSAMYFCASSEGGVREEKLFFGSGTQLSVL.

V usage is TRBV29-1 and J usage is TRBJ2-2, with TRBD1 as a possible D gene (6 bases). The CDR3 sequence is 14 residues long. Trimming took off 3 bases at V and 2 bases at J, with 10 bases between the two ends. Germline V gene sequence: CDR1 SQVTM, CDR2 ANQGSEA. As DNA, the CDR3 is TGCAGCGTTGACCCGGACAGCAACACCGGGGAGCTGTTTTTT. Translating gives CSVDPDSNTGELFF.

The rearrangement uses TRBV27 and TRBJ1-2; D is possibly TRBD1 (6 bases). Germline CDR1 MNHEY, CDR2 SMNVEV (reference sequence). V was pared by 10 bases and J by 8 bases, with 29 bases between. This CDR3 region has 16 residues. The CDR3 bases are TGTGCCACCTCCTCCCGGGACAATGTTAAGTCAGCGGGCTACACCTTC. Translated, it gives CATSSRDNVKSAGYTF.